The next 14 T cell receptor beta chains were all read from a single sample in a study of T cells in Graves' hyperthyroidism and ophthalmopathy. From RNA transcripts, TCR beta CDR3 regions were amplified. HTBI primers drove first-round RT-PCR of the TCR CDR3. From the multiplex PCR reads, TCRdb called clonotypes with MiXCR, one entry per CDR3 protein. The sample contains around 420,000 distinct CDR3 sequences, roughly an eighth of which appear only once. Sequenced sample: blood. These receptors all come from a woman aged 18-29 years with Graves' hyperthyroidism.

This clonotype was picked up many times. CDR3 amino acids: CASSEVVGGAYNSPLHF. CDR3 nucleotides: TGTGCCAGCAGTGAAGTAGTCGGTGGGGCCTATAATTCACCCCTCCACTTT. The chain carries TRBV2 and TRBJ1-6, with D unresolved. The V gene's germline CDR1 is SNHLY and CDR2 FYNNEI. The CDR3 sequence is 17 residues long. The V gene lost 1 base and the J gene lost 2 bases, with 12 bases spanning the gap.

This clonotype was observed many times. The rearrangement joins TRBV6-1 to TRBJ1-4; TRBD1 agrees at 9 bases. Germline V gene data show CDR1 as MNHNS and CDR2 as SASEGT. The CDR3 is 16 residues long. J lost 6 bases, V lost 4 bases, and 9 bases had no gene match. The chain's CDR3 is CASSGKRGTGYEKLFF. DNA of the CDR3: TGTGCCAGCAGTGGAAAGAGAGGGACAGGGTATGAAAAACTGTTTTTT.

As for this clonotype: One junction end does not reproduce the germline sequence, and a read error may be involved. The gene calls are TRBV30 and TRBJ2-3; D gene unclear. The CDR3 runs to 12 residues. The germline V gene has CDR1 GTSNPN and CDR2 SVGIG (reference sequence). In nucleotides, the CDR3 is TGTGCCTGGAGGGCTACCACAGATACGCGGTATTTT. The encoded protein is CAWRATTDTRYF.

The rearrangement links TRBV28 to TRBJ2-3, with 7 bases identical to TRBD1. The trim removed 5 bases at V and 5 bases at J, leaving 1 base unmatched. Germline V gives CDR1 MDHEN, CDR2 SYDVKM. This CDR3 is built from 12 residues. The CDR3 sequence is CASSHRGDTQYF. CDR3 sequence (DNA): TGTGCCAGCAGTCACAGGGGAGATACGCAGTATTTT.

There are many counts of this clonotype. The chain couples TRBV28 to TRBJ1-1; TRBD1 aligns across 9 bases. CDR1 and CDR2 from the germline V gene are MDHEN and SYDVKM. The CDR3 contains 15 residues. J lost 5 bases, V lost 4 bases, and 8 bases had no gene match. CDR3 in DNA: TGTGCCAGCAGTTCGTATGGACAGGGGTTGACTGAAGCTTTCTTT. Its translation: CASSSYGQGLTEAFF. The full variable domain, completed using reference TRBV28 and TRBJ1-1, is DVKVTQSSRYLVKRTGEKVFLECVQDMDHENMFWYRQDPGLGLRLIYFSYDVKMKEKGDIPEGYSVSREKKERFSLILESASTNQTSMYLCASSSYGQGLTEAFFGQGTRLTVV.

This sequence joins TRBV3-1 and TRBJ2-7, with 10 bases that match TRBD2. The CDR3 has 15 amino acids. V lost 2 bases to trimming and J lost 6 bases; unmatched junction nucleotides: 7. From germline, CDR1 is LGHDT and CDR2 YNNKEL (reference sequence). CDR3 loop: CASSQLAGVPLEQYF. In DNA form, the CDR3 reads TGTGCCAGCAGCCAACTAGCGGGAGTTCCGCTCGAGCAGTACTTC.

Of note for this clonotype: Compared with germline, one end of the junction differs, possibly owing to a read error. This sequence joins TRBV3-1 and TRBJ2-7; 7 bases are shared with TRBD2. The CDR3 loop spans 15 amino acids. Germline V lookup: CDR1 LGHDT, CDR2 YNNKEL (reference sequence). Here the CDR3 reads CARSQGPGRAYEQYF. Here the CDR3 DNA reads TGTGCCCGCAGCCAAGGCCCGGGGAGGGCCTACGAGCAGTACTTC.

Ten or more counts support this clonotype. This chain joins TRBV12-3 or TRBV12-4 and TRBJ2-1, with D perhaps matching TRBD1 (6 bases). The germline V and J ends were trimmed by 1 base and 8 bases, with 6 bases remaining between them. The CDR3 length is 12 residues. This chain's CDR3 is CASSLEGDEQFF. The DNA of the CDR3 is TGTGCCAGCAGTTTAGAGGGGGATGAGCAGTTCTTC.

The gene calls are TRBV4-3 and TRBJ1-1; D may be TRBD1 (5 bases). V gave up 0 bases and J gave up 10 bases, with 12 bases separating them. The CDR3 covers 13 residues. Germline V gives CDR1 LGHNA, CDR2 YSLEER. The DNA of the CDR3 is TGCGCCAGCAGCCAAGAGTTTAAGAGGGGAGCTTTCTTT. It translates to CASSQEFKRGAFF.

This clonotype was detected a few times. The chain links TRBV20-1 to TRBJ2-5; D ambiguous. V lost 6 bases and J lost 5, with 10 bases in between. Germline V lookup: CDR1 DFQATT, CDR2 SNEGSKA (reference sequence). The CDR3 loop spans 11 amino acids. The CDR3 here is CSASLLETQYF. CDR3 DNA sequence: TGCAGTGCCAGTCTTTTGGAGACCCAGTACTTC.

This clonotype was found many times. The V and J genes are TRBV12-3 or TRBV12-4 and TRBJ2-3, with 13 bases matching TRBD2. V lost 6 bases and J lost 4; bases outside the gene matches: 7. There are 16 residues in the CDR3. The CDR3 region is CASSSTSGRAPDTQYF. CDR3 nucleotide sequence: TGTGCCAGCAGCTCAACTAGCGGGAGGGCCCCAGATACGCAGTATTTT.

This clonotype has more than one count but fewer than ten. V and J are TRBV7-9 and TRBJ2-7, with D perhaps matching TRBD1 or TRBD2 (5 bases each). CDR1 and CDR2 from the germline V gene are SEHNR and FQNEAQ (reference sequence). Trimming left V 0 bases short and J 5 bases short, with 11 bases between. CDR3 length: 14 residues. Here the CDR3 reads CASSLANGAHEQYF. CDR3 in DNA: TGTGCCAGCAGCTTAGCGAACGGGGCCCACGAGCAGTACTTC.

The chain links TRBV28 to TRBJ2-3, with 8 bases fitting TRBD1. In germline, CDR1 is MDHEN, CDR2 SYDVKM. The length of the CDR3 is 16 residues. Trimming took 3 bases from V and 2 from J; bases not matched to a gene: 7. CDR3 protein: CASSFGGRGPTDTQYF. In DNA, the CDR3 is TGTGCCAGCAGTTTCGGTGGCAGGGGGCCCACAGATACGCAGTATTTT.

A word on this clonotype: A much larger clonotype is one base distant, so this may be a read error. The rearrangement joins TRBV2 to TRBJ2-1; unclear D gene. The CDR3 contains 11 residues. CDR1 is SNHLY and CDR2 is FYNNEI in the germline V gene. V dropped 8 bases and J dropped 5 bases, with 7 bases sitting between them. The CDR3 coding sequence is TGTGCCAGCCATGAAAACAATGAGCAGTTCTTC. Encoded protein: CASHENNEQFF.